Here is one TCR beta chain with its context. This sample stems from a study of technical replicates of blood from a handful of donors. The method was immunoSEQ multiplex PCR; TCRdb's version includes in-frame clones alone and lacks a portion of them. The sample lists roughly 80,000 clones; about 96% were seen once. Input material: T cells isolated from PBMCs. This TCR was recovered from a human donor in good health.

The CDR3 is CATSGQVVEGHF. CDR3 nucleotides: TGTGCCACCTCGGGACAGGTTGTTGAAGGGCATTTT. This sequence joins TRBV6-1 and TRBJ1-5; TRBD1 matches 8 bases. V shed 10 bases and J 15 bases; nucleotides not matched to a gene: 14. This CDR3 has 12 amino acids. CDR1 MNHNS and CDR2 SASEGT come from the germline V gene.